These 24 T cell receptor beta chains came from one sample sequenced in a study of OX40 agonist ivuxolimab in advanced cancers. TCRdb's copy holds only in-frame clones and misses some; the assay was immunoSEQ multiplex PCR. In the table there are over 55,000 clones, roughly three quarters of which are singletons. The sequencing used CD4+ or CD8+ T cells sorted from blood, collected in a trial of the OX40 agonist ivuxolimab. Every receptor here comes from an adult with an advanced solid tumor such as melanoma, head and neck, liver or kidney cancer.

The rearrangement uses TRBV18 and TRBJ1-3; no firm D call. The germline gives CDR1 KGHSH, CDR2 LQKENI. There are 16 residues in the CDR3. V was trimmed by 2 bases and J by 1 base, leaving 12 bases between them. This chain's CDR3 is CASSPGEGLSGNTIYF. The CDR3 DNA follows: TGTGCCAGCTCACCAGGAGAGGGTTTGTCTGGAAACACCATATATTTT.

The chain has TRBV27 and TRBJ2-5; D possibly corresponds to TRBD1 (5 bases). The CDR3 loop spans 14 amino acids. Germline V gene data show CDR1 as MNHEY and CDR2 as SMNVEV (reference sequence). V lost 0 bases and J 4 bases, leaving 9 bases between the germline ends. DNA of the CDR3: TGTGCCAGCAGTTTATCGGGGCGCGGAGAGACCCAGTACTTC. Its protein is CASSLSGRGETQYF.

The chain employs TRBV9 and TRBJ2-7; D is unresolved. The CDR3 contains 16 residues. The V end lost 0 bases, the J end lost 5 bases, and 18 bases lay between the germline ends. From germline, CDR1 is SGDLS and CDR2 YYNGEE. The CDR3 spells CASSVGLGLGENEQYF. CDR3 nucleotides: TGTGCCAGCAGCGTAGGTCTTGGGTTGGGCGAGAACGAGCAGTACTTC.

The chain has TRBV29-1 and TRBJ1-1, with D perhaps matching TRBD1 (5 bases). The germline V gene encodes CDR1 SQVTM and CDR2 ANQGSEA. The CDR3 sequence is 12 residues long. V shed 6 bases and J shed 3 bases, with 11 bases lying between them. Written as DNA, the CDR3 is TGCAGCGTCGGGGGTTGGGACACTGAAGCTTTCTTT. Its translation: CSVGGWDTEAFF.

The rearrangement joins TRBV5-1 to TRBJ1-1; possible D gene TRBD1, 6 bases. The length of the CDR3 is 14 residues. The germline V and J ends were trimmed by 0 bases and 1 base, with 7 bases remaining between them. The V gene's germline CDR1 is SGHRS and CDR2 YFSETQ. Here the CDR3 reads CASSLVQGNTEAFF. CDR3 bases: TGCGCCAGCAGCTTGGTACAGGGGAACACTGAAGCTTTCTTT. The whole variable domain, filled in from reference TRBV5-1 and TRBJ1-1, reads KAGVTQTPRYLIKTRGQQVTLSCSPISGHRSVSWYQQTPGQGLQFLFEYFSETQRNKGNFPGRFSGRQFSNSRSEMNVSTLELGDSALYLCASSLVQGNTEAFFGQGTRLTVV.

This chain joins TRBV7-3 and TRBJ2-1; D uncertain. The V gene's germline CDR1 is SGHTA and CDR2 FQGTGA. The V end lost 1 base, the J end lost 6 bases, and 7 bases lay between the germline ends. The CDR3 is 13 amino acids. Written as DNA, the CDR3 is TGTGCCAGCAGCTTAAACTACCTCAATGAGCAGTTCTTC. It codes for CASSLNYLNEQFF.

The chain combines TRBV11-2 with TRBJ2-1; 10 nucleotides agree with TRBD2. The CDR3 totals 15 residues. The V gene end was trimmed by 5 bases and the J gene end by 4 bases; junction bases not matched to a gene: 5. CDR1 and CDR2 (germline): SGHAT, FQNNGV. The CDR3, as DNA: TGTGCCAGCAGCCGGAGCGGGGGGGATTACAATGAGCAGTTCTTC. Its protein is CASSRSGGDYNEQFF.

CDR3 bases: TGTGCCAGCAGCTTCAAAGGCACAACTTCCTACGAGCAGTACTTC. It codes for CASSFKGTTSYEQYF. The V call is TRBV5-4, the J call TRBJ2-7; D gene uncertain. The germline CDR1 and CDR2 sequences are SGHNT and YYREEE (reference sequence). V lost 2 bases, J lost 1 base, and 13 bases lay in between. This CDR3 contains 15 residues.

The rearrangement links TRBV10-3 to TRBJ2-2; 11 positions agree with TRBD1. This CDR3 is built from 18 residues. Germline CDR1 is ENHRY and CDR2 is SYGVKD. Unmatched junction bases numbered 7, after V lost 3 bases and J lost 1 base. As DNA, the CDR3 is TGTGCCATCAGTGATAGGGACAGGGGGGAGTGGAACACCGGGGAGCTGTTTTTT. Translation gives CAISDRDRGEWNTGELFF.

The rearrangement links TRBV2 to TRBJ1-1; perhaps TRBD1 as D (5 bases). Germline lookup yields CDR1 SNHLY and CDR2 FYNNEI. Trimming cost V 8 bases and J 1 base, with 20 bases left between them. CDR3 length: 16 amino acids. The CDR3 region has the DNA TGTGCCAGCGGGCCGGGGCCCTCCCTAGGGAACACTGAAGCTTTCTTT. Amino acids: CASGPGPSLGNTEAFF. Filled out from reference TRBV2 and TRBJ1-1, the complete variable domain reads EPEVTQTPSHQVTQMGQEVILRCVPISNHLYFYWYRQILGQKVEFLVSFYNNEISEKSEIFDDQFSVERPDGSNFTLKIRSTKLEDSAMYFCASGPGPSLGNTEAFFGQGTRLTVV.

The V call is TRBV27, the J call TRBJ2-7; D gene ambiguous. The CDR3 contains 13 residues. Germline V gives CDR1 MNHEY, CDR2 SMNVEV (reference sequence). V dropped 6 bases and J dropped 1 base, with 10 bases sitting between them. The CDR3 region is CASSSDISYEQYF. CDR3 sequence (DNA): TGTGCCAGCAGCTCTGACATTTCCTACGAGCAGTACTTC.

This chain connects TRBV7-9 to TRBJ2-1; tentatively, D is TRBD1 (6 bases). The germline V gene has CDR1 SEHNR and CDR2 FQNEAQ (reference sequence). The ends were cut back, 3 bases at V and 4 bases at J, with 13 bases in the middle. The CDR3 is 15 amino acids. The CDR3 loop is CASSFTGLGYNEQFF. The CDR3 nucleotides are TGTGCCAGCAGCTTTACAGGGCTTGGTTACAATGAGCAGTTCTTC.

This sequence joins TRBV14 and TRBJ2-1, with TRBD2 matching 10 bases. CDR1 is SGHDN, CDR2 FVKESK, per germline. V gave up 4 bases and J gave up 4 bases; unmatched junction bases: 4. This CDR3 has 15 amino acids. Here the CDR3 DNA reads TGTGCCAGCAGCCCTAGCGGGAGAGGATACAATGAGCAGTTCTTC. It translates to CASSPSGRGYNEQFF.

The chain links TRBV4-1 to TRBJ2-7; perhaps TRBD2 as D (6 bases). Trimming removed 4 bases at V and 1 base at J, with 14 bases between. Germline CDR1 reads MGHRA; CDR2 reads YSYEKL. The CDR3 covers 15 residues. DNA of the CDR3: TGCGCCAGCAGCCGACGCGGGACTCAATCCTACGAGCAGTACTTC. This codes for CASSRRGTQSYEQYF.

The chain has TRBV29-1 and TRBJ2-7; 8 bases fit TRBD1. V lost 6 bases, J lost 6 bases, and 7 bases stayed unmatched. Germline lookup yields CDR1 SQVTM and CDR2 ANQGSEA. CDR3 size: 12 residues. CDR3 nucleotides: TGCAGCGTGGGCGCAGGGGGCGGCGAGCAGTACTTC. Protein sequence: CSVGAGGGEQYF.

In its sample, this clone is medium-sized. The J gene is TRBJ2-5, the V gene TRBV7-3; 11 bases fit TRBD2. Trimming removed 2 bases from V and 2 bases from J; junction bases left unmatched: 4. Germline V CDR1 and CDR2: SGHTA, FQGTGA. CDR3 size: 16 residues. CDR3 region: CASSLGGTSGQETQYF. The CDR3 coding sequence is TGTGCCAGCAGCTTAGGGGGGACTAGCGGACAAGAGACCCAGTACTTC.

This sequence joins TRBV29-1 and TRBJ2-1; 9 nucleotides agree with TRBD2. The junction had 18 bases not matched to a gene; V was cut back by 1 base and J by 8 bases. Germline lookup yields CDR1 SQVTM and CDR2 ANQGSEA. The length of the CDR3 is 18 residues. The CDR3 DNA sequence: TGCAGCGTTGAAGTCACGATGGGCGGGAGGGGCGCGGGTCATGAGCAGTTCTTC. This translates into CSVEVTMGGRGAGHEQFF.

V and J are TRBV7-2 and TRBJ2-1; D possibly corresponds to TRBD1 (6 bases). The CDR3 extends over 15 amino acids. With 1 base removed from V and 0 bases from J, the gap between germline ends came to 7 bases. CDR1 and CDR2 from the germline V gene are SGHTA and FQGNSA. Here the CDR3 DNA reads TGTGCCAGCAGCTTAGACAGGGCCTCCTACAATGAGCAGTTCTTC. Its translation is CASSLDRASYNEQFF. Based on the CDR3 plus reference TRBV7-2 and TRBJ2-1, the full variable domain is GAGVSQSPSNKVTEKGKDVELRCDPISGHTALYWYRQSLGQGLEFLIYFQGNSAPDKSGLPSDRFSAERTGGSVSTLTIQRTQQEDSAVYLCASSLDRASYNEQFFGPGTRLTVL.

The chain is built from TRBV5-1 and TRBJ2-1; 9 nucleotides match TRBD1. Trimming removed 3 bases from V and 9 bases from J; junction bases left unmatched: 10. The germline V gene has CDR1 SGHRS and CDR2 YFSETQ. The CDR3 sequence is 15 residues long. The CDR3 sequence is CASSSEPGQGGEQFF. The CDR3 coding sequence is TGCGCCAGCAGCTCGGAGCCGGGACAGGGTGGTGAGCAGTTCTTC.

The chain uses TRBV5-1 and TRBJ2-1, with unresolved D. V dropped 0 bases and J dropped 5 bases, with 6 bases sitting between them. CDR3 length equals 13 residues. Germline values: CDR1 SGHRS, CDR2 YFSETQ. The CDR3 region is CASSLEVNNEQFF. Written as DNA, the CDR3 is TGCGCCAGCAGCTTGGAGGTCAACAATGAGCAGTTCTTC.

The CDR3 reads CASSNLAGEQFF. As DNA, the CDR3 is TGTGCCAGCAGCAACCTAGCGGGAGAGCAGTTCTTC. This chain links TRBV7-9 with TRBJ2-1; TRBD2 aligns across 9 bases. Germline trimming cut 5 bases from V and 10 bases from J; bases unmatched to any gene: 3. The CDR3 has 12 residues. CDR1 SEHNR and CDR2 FQNEAQ come from the germline V gene (reference sequence).

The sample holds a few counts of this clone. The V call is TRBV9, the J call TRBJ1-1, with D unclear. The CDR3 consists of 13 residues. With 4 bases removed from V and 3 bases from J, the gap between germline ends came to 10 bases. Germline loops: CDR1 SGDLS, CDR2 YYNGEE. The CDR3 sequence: CASSTEMDTEAFF. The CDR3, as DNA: TGTGCCAGCAGCACCGAGATGGACACTGAAGCTTTCTTT.

The CDR3 DNA reads TGTGCCAGCAGCTACACTAGCGGGAGGGCCTTGGGCACCGGGGAGCTGTTTTTT. Translating it yields CASSYTSGRALGTGELFF. The rearrangement joins TRBV5-6 to TRBJ2-2; TRBD2 matches 13 bases. J lost 4 bases, V lost 3 bases, and 9 bases had no gene match. Looked up from germline, CDR1 is SGHDT and CDR2 is YYEEEE. The CDR3 runs 18 residues.

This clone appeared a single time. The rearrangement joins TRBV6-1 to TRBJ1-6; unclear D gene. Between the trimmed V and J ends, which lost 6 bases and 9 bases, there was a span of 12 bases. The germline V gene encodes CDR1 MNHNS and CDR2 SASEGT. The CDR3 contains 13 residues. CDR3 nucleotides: TGTGCCAGCAGACGCGGCGATGCTTCACCCCTCCACTTT. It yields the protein CASRRGDASPLHF.